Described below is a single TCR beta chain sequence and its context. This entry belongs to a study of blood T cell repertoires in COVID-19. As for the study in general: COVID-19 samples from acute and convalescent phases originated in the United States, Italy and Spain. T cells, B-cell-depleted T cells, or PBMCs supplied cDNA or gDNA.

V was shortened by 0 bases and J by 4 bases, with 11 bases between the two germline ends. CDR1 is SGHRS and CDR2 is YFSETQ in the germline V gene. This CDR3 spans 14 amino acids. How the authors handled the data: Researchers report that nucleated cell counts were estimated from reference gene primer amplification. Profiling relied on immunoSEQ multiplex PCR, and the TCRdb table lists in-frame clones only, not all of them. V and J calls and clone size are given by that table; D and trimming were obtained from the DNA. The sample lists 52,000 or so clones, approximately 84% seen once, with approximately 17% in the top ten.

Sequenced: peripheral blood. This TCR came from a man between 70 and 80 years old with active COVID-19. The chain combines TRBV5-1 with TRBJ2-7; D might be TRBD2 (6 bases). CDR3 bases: TGCGCCAGCAGCTTGGCAACTAGCTCATACGAGCAGTACTTC. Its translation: CASSLATSSYEQYF.